The 23 T cell receptor beta chains below come from one sample, sequenced in a study of blood T cell repertoires in COVID-19. Produced via immunoSEQ multiplex PCR; TCRdb's table is partial and in-frame only. The profile covers 100,000 to 150,000 clones, with around four fifths appearing a single time and more than 5% taken by the ten largest. Source material: peripheral blood. The receptors derive from a man in his sixties with acute or convalescent COVID-19.

The chain employs TRBV5-1 and TRBJ1-6; 7 nucleotides agree with TRBD1. From germline, CDR1 is SGHRS and CDR2 YFSETQ. V shed 2 bases, J shed 7 bases, and the junction held 3 bases outside the gene matches. This CDR3 has 14 amino acids. The CDR3: CASSFSDRNSPLHF. As DNA, the CDR3 is TGCGCCAGCAGCTTCTCGGACAGGAATTCACCCCTCCACTTT. Filled out from reference TRBV5-1 and TRBJ1-6, the complete variable domain reads KAGVTQTPRYLIKTRGQQVTLSCSPISGHRSVSWYQQTPGQGLQFLFEYFSETQRNKGNFPGRFSGRQFSNSRSEMNVSTLELGDSALYLCASSFSDRNSPLHFGNGTRLTVT.

The chain recombines TRBV2 with TRBJ2-7; 8 bases agree with TRBD1. The CDR3 covers 14 residues. Per the germline V gene, CDR1 is SNHLY and CDR2 is FYNNEI. Germline trimming cut 8 bases from V and 3 bases from J; bases unmatched to any gene: 9. CDR3 loop: CASYADRGGYEQYF. The CDR3 nucleotides are TGTGCCAGCTATGCTGACAGGGGCGGCTACGAGCAGTACTTC.

The chain employs TRBV7-6 and TRBJ2-4; no reliable D call. The germline gives CDR1 SGHVS, CDR2 FNYEAQ. This CDR3 has 17 residues. With 0 bases removed from V and 2 bases from J, the gap between germline ends came to 14 bases. This CDR3 reads CASSLAFPRSSKNIQYF. In DNA, the CDR3 is TGTGCCAGCAGCTTAGCCTTCCCCCGGTCTTCCAAAAACATTCAGTACTTC.

The chain joins TRBV19 to TRBJ1-1; tentative D call: TRBD1 (6 bases). Trimming stripped 6 bases from V and 0 bases from J, with 11 bases between. Germline assignment: CDR1 LNHDA and CDR2 SQIVND (reference sequence). The CDR3 covers 14 residues. CDR3 DNA sequence: TGTGCCAGTAGCCTCGGACAGCTGAACACTGAAGCTTTCTTT. Amino acid sequence: CASSLGQLNTEAFF.

The chain uses TRBV2 and TRBJ2-1; TRBD1 agrees at 9 bases. The V and J ends lost 8 bases and 4 bases, in that order; junction bases with no gene match: 6. Germline V CDR1 and CDR2: SNHLY, FYNNEI. There are 14 residues in the CDR3. The CDR3 loop is CASQDRGQYNEQFF. Here the CDR3 DNA reads TGTGCCAGCCAGGACAGGGGTCAATACAATGAGCAGTTCTTC.

This clone was recorded a few times. The gene calls are TRBV19 and TRBJ1-5, with unresolved D. The CDR3 has 12 amino acids. V lost 5 bases and J 4 bases, leaving 6 bases between the germline ends. Germline V lookup: CDR1 LNHDA, CDR2 SQIVND (reference sequence). The CDR3 loop reads CASSPHNQPQHF. The CDR3 DNA reads as TGTGCCAGTAGTCCCCATAATCAGCCCCAGCATTTT.

This clone was picked up a small number of times. The gene calls are TRBV2 and TRBJ1-6, with D perhaps matching TRBD1 (6 bases). The CDR3 length is 15 residues. The germline CDR1 and CDR2 sequences are SNHLY and FYNNEI. The V end lost 9 bases, the J end lost 5 bases, and 17 bases lay between the germline ends. The CDR3 bases are TGTGCCAGTAGTCGGCGGGAGGGGGATAATTCACCCCTCCACTTT. Translating it yields CASSRREGDNSPLHF.

CDR3 in amino acids: CASSSNPGGLNTEAFF. CDR3 bases: TGCGCCAGCAGCTCCAACCCAGGGGGTCTGAACACTGAAGCTTTCTTT. The chain uses TRBV5-1 and TRBJ1-1; 7 bases align to TRBD1. Germline assignment: CDR1 SGHRS and CDR2 YFSETQ. With V trimmed by 3 bases and J by 0 bases, 8 bases remained unmatched. This CDR3 comprises 16 residues. Complete variable domain (other parts from reference TRBV5-1 and TRBJ1-1): KAGVTQTPRYLIKTRGQQVTLSCSPISGHRSVSWYQQTPGQGLQFLFEYFSETQRNKGNFPGRFSGRQFSNSRSEMNVSTLELGDSALYLCASSSNPGGLNTEAFFGQGTRLTVV.

This chain connects TRBV5-6 to TRBJ1-5, with no clear D. This CDR3 has 14 residues. Trimming removed 2 bases at V and 6 bases at J, with 12 bases between. Per germline, CDR1 SGHDT and CDR2 YYEEEE. The CDR3 is CASSLRGLLQPQHF. CDR3 sequence (DNA): TGTGCCAGCAGCTTAAGAGGTCTTCTTCAGCCCCAGCATTTT.

This clone was detected only a few times. This chain joins TRBV7-9 and TRBJ1-1; 7 bases map to TRBD1. The germline gives CDR1 SEHNR, CDR2 FQNEAQ (reference sequence). The J segment lost 3 bases and the V segment lost 5 bases, leaving 6 bases of the junction unmatched. CDR3 size: 14 residues. In DNA, the CDR3 is TGTGCCAGCAGCCGGACAGGAAGTGACACTGAAGCTTTCTTT. It is translated as CASSRTGSDTEAFF.

The chain has TRBV19 and TRBJ2-7; weak D call: TRBD1 (6 bases). Germline V gives CDR1 LNHDA, CDR2 SQIVND (reference sequence). V was pared by 2 bases and J by 4 bases, with 15 bases between. The length of the CDR3 is 15 residues. The chain's CDR3 is CASSIPAQGGYEQYF. The CDR3 region has the DNA TGTGCCAGTAGTATACCAGCACAGGGTGGTTACGAGCAGTACTTC. Using reference TRBV19 and TRBJ2-7 for the parts outside the CDR3, the full variable domain is DGGITQSPKYLFRKEGQNVTLSCEQNLNHDAMYWYRQDPGQGLRLIYYSQIVNDFQKGDIAEGYSVSREKKESFPLTVTSAQKNPTAFYLCASSIPAQGGYEQYFGPGTRLTVT.

This clone occurred once. The genes are TRBV4-1 and TRBJ2-2; TRBD1 matches 9 bases. The V and J ends lost 2 bases and 6 bases, in that order; junction bases with no gene match: 7. CDR1 and CDR2 from the germline V gene are MGHRA and YSYEKL. There are 16 residues in the CDR3. The CDR3: CASSQNRGQSSGELFF. The CDR3 DNA reads as TGCGCCAGCAGCCAAAACAGGGGGCAATCATCCGGGGAGCTGTTTTTT.

This chain links TRBV3-1 (or the pseudogene TRBV3-2) with TRBJ2-7; no firm D call. The CDR3 consists of 11 residues. The germline gives CDR1 LGHDT, CDR2 YNNKEL (reference sequence). The V end was cut by 1 base, the J end by 5 bases, with 3 bases between. CDR3 protein: CASSQGNEQYF. The CDR3 nucleotides read TGTGCCAGCAGCCAAGGTAACGAGCAGTACTTC.

This clone was observed a handful of times. The rearrangement joins TRBV7-9 to TRBJ2-2, with D possibly matching TRBD1 (6 bases). This CDR3 has 15 amino acids. With 4 bases removed from V and 4 bases from J, the gap between germline ends came to 13 bases. The germline gives CDR1 SEHNR, CDR2 FQNEAQ (reference sequence). The DNA of the CDR3 is TGTGCCAGCAGCTCACAACAGGGATCCACCGGGGAGCTGTTTTTT. It is translated as CASSSQQGSTGELFF.

The chain couples TRBV19 to TRBJ2-7; TRBD1 agrees at 7 bases. The ends lost 1 base at V and 5 bases at J; junction bases unmatched: 2. CDR1 is LNHDA, CDR2 SQIVND, per germline (reference sequence). The CDR3 has 13 residues. The CDR3 region is CASSIADRDEQYF. The CDR3 nucleotides read TGTGCCAGTAGTATAGCAGACAGGGACGAGCAGTACTTC.

The CDR3 nucleotides are TGTGCCAGCAGGCAAGGACAGTTCTCCTACGAGCAGTACTTC. Residues: CASRQGQFSYEQYF. This chain uses TRBV6-5 with TRBJ2-7; D is possibly TRBD1 (6 bases). The CDR3 has 14 residues. V was shortened by 6 bases and J by 0 bases, with 12 bases between the two germline ends. Germline V gene sequence: CDR1 MNHEY, CDR2 SVGAGI.

This clone was counted a single time. This chain uses TRBV5-8 with TRBJ1-2; D possibly corresponds to TRBD1 (5 bases). The germline V gene has CDR1 SGHTS and CDR2 YDEGEE. With 2 bases removed from V and 5 bases from J, the gap between germline ends came to 10 bases. This CDR3 spans 13 amino acids. CDR3 sequence (DNA): TGTGCCAGCAGCTTACGACAGCCTTATGGCTACACCTTC. Its translation: CASSLRQPYGYTF.

CDR3 sequence (DNA): TGTGCCAGCTCACCTGGACAGAGGGCGGCTCAGCCCCAGCATTTT. This gives the protein CASSPGQRAAQPQHF. The chain combines TRBV18 with TRBJ1-5; the D gene is possibly TRBD1 (6 bases). The germline V and J ends were trimmed by 3 bases and 6 bases, with 15 bases remaining between them. The CDR3 has 15 residues. Germline V gene lookup returns CDR1 KGHSH and CDR2 LQKENI.

The gene calls are TRBV6-5 and TRBJ2-3; 13 nucleotides agree with TRBD2. This CDR3 is 15 amino acids long. The J segment lost 1 base and the V segment lost 9 bases, leaving 4 bases of the junction unmatched. Germline values: CDR1 MNHEY, CDR2 SVGAGI. As DNA, the CDR3 is TGTGCCAGTGGGACTAGCGGGACCCGCACAGATACGCAGTATTTT. Translation gives CASGTSGTRTDTQYF.

V gene TRBV18 combines with J gene TRBJ1-1; 8 nucleotides match TRBD1. The CDR3 totals 14 residues. Germline CDR1 is KGHSH and CDR2 is LQKENI. The V segment lost 3 bases and the J segment 3 bases; nucleotides outside the gene matches: 3. CDR3 sequence: CASSPGQAYTEAFF. The CDR3 DNA sequence: TGTGCCAGCTCACCGGGACAGGCCTACACTGAAGCTTTCTTT. Looking up the rest from reference TRBV18 and TRBJ1-1 gives the full variable domain: NAGVMQNPRHLVRRRGQEARLRCSPMKGHSHVYWYRQLPEEGLKFMVYLQKENIIDESGMPKERFSAEFPKEGPSILRIQQVVRGDSAAYFCASSPGQAYTEAFFGQGTRLTVV.

The rearrangement links TRBV19 to TRBJ2-4; D call uncertain. Trimming stripped 3 bases from V and 0 bases from J, with 6 bases between. The CDR3 sequence is 14 residues long. Germline loops: CDR1 LNHDA, CDR2 SQIVND (reference sequence). The CDR3 sequence is CASSITVAKNIQYF. The CDR3 DNA follows: TGTGCCAGTAGTATTACGGTAGCCAAAAACATTCAGTACTTC.

This chain uses TRBV3-1 (or the pseudogene TRBV3-2) with TRBJ1-2; D perhaps matches TRBD1 (6 bases). V shed 0 bases and J shed 4 bases, with 9 bases lying between them. Germline V gives CDR1 LGHDT, CDR2 YNNKEL (reference sequence). CDR3 length: 14 residues. DNA of the CDR3: TGTGCCAGCAGCCAAGATTGGGGGCTCTATGGCTACACCTTC. It codes for CASSQDWGLYGYTF.

This clone has a handful of counts. The rearrangement joins TRBV3-1 (or the pseudogene TRBV3-2) to TRBJ2-5; no definite D call. The CDR3 runs 14 residues. Germline V gene data show CDR1 as LGHDT and CDR2 as YNNKEL (reference sequence). Trimming removed 4 bases from V and 4 bases from J, with 13 bases in between. In DNA, the CDR3 is TGTGCCAGCAGCCCGGAGAGGCCCCGAGAGACCCAGTACTTC. It encodes CASSPERPRETQYF.